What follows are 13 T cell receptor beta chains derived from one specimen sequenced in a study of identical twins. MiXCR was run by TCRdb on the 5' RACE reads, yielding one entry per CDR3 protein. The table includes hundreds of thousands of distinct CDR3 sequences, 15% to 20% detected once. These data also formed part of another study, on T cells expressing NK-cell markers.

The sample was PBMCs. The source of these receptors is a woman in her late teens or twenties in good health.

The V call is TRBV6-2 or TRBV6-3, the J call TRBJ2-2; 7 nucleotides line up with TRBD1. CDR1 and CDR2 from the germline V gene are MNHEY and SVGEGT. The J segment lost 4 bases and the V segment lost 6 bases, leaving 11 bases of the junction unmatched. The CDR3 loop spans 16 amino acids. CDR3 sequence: CASRTETGPGTGELFF. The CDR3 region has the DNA TGTGCCAGCAGAACCGAGACAGGGCCGGGCACCGGGGAGCTGTTTTTT.

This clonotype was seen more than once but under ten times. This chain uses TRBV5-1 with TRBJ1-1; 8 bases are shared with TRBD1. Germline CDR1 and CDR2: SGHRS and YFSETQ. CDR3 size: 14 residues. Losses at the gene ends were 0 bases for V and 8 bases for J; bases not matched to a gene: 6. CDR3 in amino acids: CASSLAGTGSEAFF. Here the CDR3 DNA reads TGCGCCAGCAGCTTGGCCGGGACAGGCTCCGAAGCTTTCTTT.

For the CDR3, the DNA is TGCGCCAGCAGTGATGGGGGGACCTACAATGAGCAGTTCTTC. Its translation: CASSDGGTYNEQFF. The chain uses TRBV10-1 and TRBJ2-1; D possibly corresponds to TRBD2 (6 bases). V lost 3 bases and J lost 2, with 8 bases in between. CDR1 is WNHNN, CDR2 SYGVQD, per germline (reference sequence). The CDR3 contains 14 residues.

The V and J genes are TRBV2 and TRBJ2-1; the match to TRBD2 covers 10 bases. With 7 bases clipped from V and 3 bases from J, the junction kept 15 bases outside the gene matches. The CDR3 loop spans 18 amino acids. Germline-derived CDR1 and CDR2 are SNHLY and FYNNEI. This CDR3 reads CASISRLAGGDHYNEQFF. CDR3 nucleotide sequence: TGTGCCAGCATATCCAGGTTAGCGGGAGGTGATCACTACAATGAGCAGTTCTTC.

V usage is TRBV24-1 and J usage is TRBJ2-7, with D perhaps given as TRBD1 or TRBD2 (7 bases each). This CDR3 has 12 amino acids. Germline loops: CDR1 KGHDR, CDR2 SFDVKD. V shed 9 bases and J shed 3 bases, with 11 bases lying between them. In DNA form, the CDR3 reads TGTGCCACCCAGGGGGGGTACTACGAGCAGTACTTC. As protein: CATQGGYYEQYF.

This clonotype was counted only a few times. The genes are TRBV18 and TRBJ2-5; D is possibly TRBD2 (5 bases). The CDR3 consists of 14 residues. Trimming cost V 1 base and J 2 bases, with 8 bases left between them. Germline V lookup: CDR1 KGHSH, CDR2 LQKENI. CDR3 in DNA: TGTGCCAGCTCACCACGGGGAGAGCAAGAGACCCAGTACTTC. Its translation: CASSPRGEQETQYF.

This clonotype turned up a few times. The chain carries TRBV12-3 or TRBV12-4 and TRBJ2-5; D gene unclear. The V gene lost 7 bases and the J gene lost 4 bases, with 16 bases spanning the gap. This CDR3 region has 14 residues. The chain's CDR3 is CASTPGTTRETQYF. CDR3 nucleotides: TGTGCCAGCACCCCAGGAACTACCAGAGAGACCCAGTACTTC.

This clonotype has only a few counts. The CDR3 protein is CSARSRVRTYTEAFF. CDR3 in DNA: TGCAGTGCTAGAAGTCGAGTCAGGACGTACACTGAAGCTTTCTTT. V usage is TRBV20-1 and J usage is TRBJ1-1; D gene uncertain. The CDR3 covers 15 residues. The germline V gene encodes CDR1 DFQATT and CDR2 SNEGSKA (reference sequence). With 2 bases removed from V and 3 bases from J, the gap between germline ends came to 16 bases.

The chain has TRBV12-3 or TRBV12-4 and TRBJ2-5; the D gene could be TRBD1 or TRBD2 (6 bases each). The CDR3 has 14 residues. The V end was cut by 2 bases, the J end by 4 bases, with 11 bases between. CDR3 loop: CASSLTGARETQYF. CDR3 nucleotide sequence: TGTGCCAGCAGTTTAACGGGGGCGAGAGAGACCCAGTACTTC.

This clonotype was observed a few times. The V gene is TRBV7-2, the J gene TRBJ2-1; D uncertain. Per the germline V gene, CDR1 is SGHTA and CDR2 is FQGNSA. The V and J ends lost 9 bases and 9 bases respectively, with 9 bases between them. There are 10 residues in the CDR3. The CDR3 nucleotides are TGTGCCAGTGACCTGGGTGAGCAGTTCTTC. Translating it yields CASDLGEQFF.

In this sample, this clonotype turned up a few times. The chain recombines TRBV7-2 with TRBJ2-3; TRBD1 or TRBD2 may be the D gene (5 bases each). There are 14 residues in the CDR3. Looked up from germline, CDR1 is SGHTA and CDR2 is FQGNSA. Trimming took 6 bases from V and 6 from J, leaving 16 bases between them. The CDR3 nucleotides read TGTGCCAGCAGGTCGGGACGTGCTTTTGATACGCAGTATTTT. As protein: CASRSGRAFDTQYF.

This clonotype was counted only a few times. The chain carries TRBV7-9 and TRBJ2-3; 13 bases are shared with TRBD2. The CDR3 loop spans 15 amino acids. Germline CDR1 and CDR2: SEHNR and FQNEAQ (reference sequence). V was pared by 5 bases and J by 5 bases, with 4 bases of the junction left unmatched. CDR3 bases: TGTGCCAGCAGCCCCCGGACTAGCGGGAGAGATACGCAGTATTTT. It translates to CASSPRTSGRDTQYF. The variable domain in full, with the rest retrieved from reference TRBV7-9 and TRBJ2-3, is DTGVSQNPRHKITKRGQNVTFRCDPISEHNRLYWYRQTLGQGPEFLTYFQNEAQLEKSRLLSDRFSAERPKGSFSTLEIQRTEQGDSAMYLCASSPRTSGRDTQYFGPGTRLTVL.

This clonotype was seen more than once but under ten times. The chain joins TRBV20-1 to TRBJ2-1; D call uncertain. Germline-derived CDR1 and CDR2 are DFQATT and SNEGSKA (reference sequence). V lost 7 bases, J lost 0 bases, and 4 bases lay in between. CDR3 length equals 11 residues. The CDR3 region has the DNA TGCAGTGGTAGCTCCTACAATGAGCAGTTCTTC. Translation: CSGSSYNEQFF.